The T cell receptor (beta chain) under discussion was sequenced for a study of PD-L1 blockade in urothelial cancer. Study information: There were a median of around 140,000 T cells in blood samples.

This clone was seen a single time. Time point denoted: peripheral blood 6 weeks after treatment start. The number of samples from each patient was between 1 and 8, taken pretreatment and on-treatment. Germline CDR1 is SGHRS and CDR2 is YFSETQ. Trimming removed 2 bases from V and 15 bases from J; junction bases left unmatched: 10. The CDR3 is 13 residues long. Some clones are missing from TCRdb's copy, which holds only in-frame ones; the method was immunoSEQ multiplex PCR. The sample holds 20,000 to 25,000 clones, around 90% seen once. This TCR was recovered from a woman aged 55-75 years with urothelial cancer. The V call is TRBV5-1, the J call TRBJ2-1, with TRBD1 identical over 8 bases. This sample comprised PBMCs, obtained around atezolizumab (anti-PD-L1) treatment. CDR3 coding DNA: TGCGCCAGCAGCTTCCTCACGGGACAGGATGGGTTCTTC. Amino acids: CASSFLTGQDGFF.